The 18 T cell receptor beta chains presented below share a single source sample, sequenced in a study of T cells in Graves' hyperthyroidism and ophthalmopathy. The TCR beta CDR3 regions underwent amplification using RNA transcripts as the source. The TCR CDR3 was amplified in a first-round RT-PCR using the HTBI primer set. In TCRdb, the multiplex PCR reads were re-called with MiXCR into one record per CDR3 protein. This table holds hundreds of thousands of distinct CDR3 sequences, roughly 14% found once. The material sequenced was blood. These receptors originate from a woman between 18 and 29 years old with Graves' hyperthyroidism.

Regarding this clonotype: Just one base apart from a much larger clone, this may be a read error. The rearrangement uses TRBV7-2 and TRBJ1-5; D is uncertain. CDR1 and CDR2 from the germline V gene are SGHTA and FQGNSA. There are 13 residues in the CDR3. Here the CDR3 reads CASSPSFGQPQRF. In nucleotides, the CDR3 is TGTGCCAGCAGCCCATCCTTCGGTCAGCCCCAGCGTTTT.

This clonotype was detected many times. DNA for the CDR3: TGTGCCAGCAGCCCCTCGGGACAGGGTGGGGGCGAGCAGTACTTC. Protein product: CASSPSGQGGGEQYF. V and J are TRBV7-6 and TRBJ2-7, with TRBD1 identical over 9 bases. This CDR3 has 15 residues. The ends lost 5 bases at V and 6 bases at J; junction bases unmatched: 11. Germline-derived CDR1 and CDR2 are SGHVS and FNYEAQ.

This clonotype was observed at least ten times. The rearrangement uses TRBV2 and TRBJ2-7; TRBD2 aligns across 11 bases. This CDR3 is built from 15 residues. Germline V gene data show CDR1 as SNHLY and CDR2 as FYNNEI. Trimming cost V 2 bases and J 6 bases; bases outside gene matches: 6. The CDR3 loop reads CASSERLAGGLEQYF. The DNA of the CDR3 is TGTGCCAGCAGTGAACGGCTAGCGGGGGGCCTCGAGCAGTACTTC.

This clonotype was seen many times. The V call is TRBV3-1, the J call TRBJ2-7; 10 nucleotides line up with TRBD2. Germline CDR1 LGHDT, CDR2 YNNKEL (reference sequence). Trimming removed 4 bases from V and 6 bases from J; junction bases left unmatched: 6. This CDR3 has 14 residues. The CDR3 here is CASSPSGGRGEQYF. The CDR3 DNA reads as TGTGCCAGCAGCCCTAGCGGGGGTCGGGGCGAGCAGTACTTC.

Ten or more counts support this clonotype. This sequence joins TRBV10-3 and TRBJ1-6; D remains ambiguous. The germline V gene has CDR1 ENHRY and CDR2 SYGVKD. The CDR3 runs to 15 residues. V dropped 0 bases and J dropped 7 bases, with 10 bases sitting between them. Written as DNA, the CDR3 is TGTGCCATCAGTGAGTCCGCAGCGGGGAATTCACCCCTCCACTTT. Its protein product is CAISESAAGNSPLHF.

The chain links TRBV7-9 to TRBJ2-1; TRBD1 agrees at 8 bases. The CDR3 covers 15 residues. The junction had 5 bases not matched to a gene; V was cut back by 4 bases and J by 3 bases. CDR1 is SEHNR and CDR2 is FQNEAQ in the germline V gene (reference sequence). The CDR3 DNA reads as TGTGCCAGCAGCTCCGCCGGGACAGGCTACAATGAGCAGTTCTTC. Amino acids: CASSSAGTGYNEQFF.

V is TRBV6-1 and J is TRBJ2-2, with unresolved D. Germline CDR1 and CDR2: MNHNS and SASEGT. This CDR3 is 13 amino acids long. The V end lost 4 bases, the J end lost 10 bases, and 13 bases lay between the germline ends. The CDR3: CASSAPGFMELFF. CDR3 sequence (DNA): TGTGCCAGCAGTGCCCCGGGTTTCATGGAGCTGTTTTTT.

This clonotype was seen repeatedly, ten times or more. The chain links TRBV5-8 to TRBJ2-3; 7 nucleotides match TRBD1. Germline V gives CDR1 SGHTS, CDR2 YDEGEE. The J segment lost 6 bases and the V segment lost 0 bases, leaving 7 bases of the junction unmatched. CDR3 length: 15 residues. This CDR3 reads CASSLDWTGADTQYF. CDR3 sequence (DNA): TGTGCCAGCAGCTTGGATTGGACAGGTGCGGATACGCAGTATTTT.

V and J are TRBV11-2 and TRBJ2-1; 12 bases are a match to TRBD1. Germline CDR1 and CDR2: SGHAT and FQNNGV. The CDR3 has 15 residues. The V gene end was trimmed by 5 bases and the J gene end by 8 bases; junction bases not matched to a gene: 7. The CDR3 sequence is CASSRRDRGLDEQFF. CDR3 bases: TGTGCCAGCAGCCGCCGGGACAGGGGGCTCGATGAGCAGTTCTTC.

This clonotype was detected ten times or more. The gene calls are TRBV6-1 and TRBJ1-2; a weak D match, TRBD1 (6 bases). CDR1 is MNHNS, CDR2 SASEGT, per germline. V lost 5 bases, J lost 4 bases, and 26 bases lay in between. The CDR3 extends over 18 amino acids. The CDR3 DNA sequence: TGTGCCAGCAGTTTCCGCCACAGGACAGTGATCTTTGGCTATGGCTACACCTTC. Encoded protein: CASSFRHRTVIFGYGYTF.

The chain combines TRBV30 with TRBJ2-1; D is unclear. Germline CDR1 and CDR2: GTSNPN and SVGIG (reference sequence). CDR3 length equals 13 residues. Trimming left V 0 bases short and J 9 bases short, with 12 bases between. This chain's CDR3 is CAWSVPRLTEQFF. The CDR3 region has the DNA TGTGCCTGGAGTGTACCGCGTTTGACTGAGCAGTTCTTC.

This clonotype was seen many times. The V gene is TRBV4-1, the J gene TRBJ2-7; the D gene is possibly TRBD1 (5 bases). CDR3 length: 17 amino acids. Germline lookup yields CDR1 MGHRA and CDR2 YSYEKL. With 0 bases removed from V and 2 bases from J, the gap between germline ends came to 17 bases. CDR3 in DNA: TGCGCCAGCAGCCAAGATCCTGGGGCACTGGGCGCCTACGAGCAGTACTTC. Protein sequence: CASSQDPGALGAYEQYF.

This clonotype was observed many times. The J gene is TRBJ2-3, the V gene TRBV7-3; D call uncertain. Between the trimmed V and J ends, which lost 4 bases and 4 bases, there was a span of 18 bases. Germline-derived CDR1 and CDR2 are SGHTA and FQGTGA. The CDR3 length is 16 residues. Here the CDR3 DNA reads TGTGCCAGCAGCTCCGTCTCCAGCAGGAACCCAGATACGCAGTATTTT. Residues: CASSSVSSRNPDTQYF.

This clonotype turned up a few times. The J gene is TRBJ2-7, the V gene TRBV12-3 or TRBV12-4; TRBD1 matches 8 bases. This CDR3 has 13 residues. J lost 5 bases, V lost 6 bases, and 6 bases had no gene match. This chain's CDR3 is CASRPLTGDEQYF. The CDR3 region has the DNA TGTGCCAGCAGGCCTTTGACAGGGGACGAGCAGTACTTC.

In its sample, this clonotype was seen a few times. The V and J genes are TRBV15 and TRBJ2-1; unclear D gene. V shed 1 base and J shed 9 bases, with 10 bases lying between them. Germline-derived CDR1 and CDR2 are LNHNV and YYDKDF (reference sequence). This CDR3 has 13 residues. The CDR3 region is CATSRGTVGEQFF. The DNA for the CDR3 is TGTGCCACCAGCAGAGGAACAGTCGGTGAGCAGTTCTTC.

This clonotype was seen repeatedly, ten times or more. DNA for the CDR3: TGTGCCAGCAGGATCAGGGGGCTGGGCGGCTACACCTTC. It yields the protein CASRIRGLGGYTF. The genes are TRBV6-1 and TRBJ1-2; 8 nucleotides match TRBD1. The trim removed 6 bases at V and 8 bases at J, leaving 8 bases unmatched. The CDR3 has 13 amino acids. From germline, CDR1 is MNHNS and CDR2 SASEGT.

In this sample, this clonotype turned up many times. The J gene is TRBJ1-2, the V gene TRBV4-1; 7 bases fit TRBD1. Germline loops: CDR1 MGHRA, CDR2 YSYEKL. The CDR3 contains 15 residues. The trim removed 4 bases at V and 6 bases at J, leaving 11 bases unmatched. The CDR3 DNA is TGCGCCAGCAGCCCGCACGGGCGGCAGGGGGATGGCTACACCTTC. It encodes CASSPHGRQGDGYTF.

This clonotype was observed at least ten times. The V and J genes are TRBV7-2 and TRBJ2-1, with TRBD2 matching 8 bases. The length of the CDR3 is 16 residues. CDR1 and CDR2 from the germline V gene are SGHTA and FQGNSA. V trimming: 6 bases; J trimming: 3 bases; junction bases outside the gene matches: 10. The CDR3 protein is CASRLAGGAGYNEQFF. As DNA, the CDR3 is TGTGCCAGCAGGCTCGCGGGGGGAGCAGGCTACAATGAGCAGTTCTTC. Using reference TRBV7-2 and TRBJ2-1 for the parts outside the CDR3, the full variable domain is GAGVSQSPSNKVTEKGKDVELRCDPISGHTALYWYRQSLGQGLEFLIYFQGNSAPDKSGLPSDRFSAERTGGSVSTLTIQRTQQEDSAVYLCASRLAGGAGYNEQFFGPGTRLTVL.